A selection of T cell receptor beta chains follows, all from one sample in a study of blood T cell repertoires in COVID-19. Sequencing was performed with immunoSEQ multiplex PCR; in TCRdb, only in-frame clones are kept and a portion is missing. The table has almost 300,000 clones, roughly nine tenths seen once; the top ten hold roughly 10%. Sequencing used peripheral blood. The receptor source for this set is a woman aged 25 to 39 with COVID-19, enrolled during active disease. CDR3s include the opening cysteine and the closing phenylalanine or tryptophan. The D gene is left open where the match is weak. Clone size is given for some rows only: seen once, a few or many times, or a class if the clone is expanded.

TRBD1	TRBV27	TRBJ2-7	once	TGTGCCAGCAGTTTAAGGCCGGTAGACAGGGCCTACGAGCAGTACTTC	CASSLRPVDRAYEQYF
TRBD1	TRBV2	TRBJ2-3	-	TGTGCCAGCAGTGGACAGGGGGCGGCCTCGGATACGCAGTATTTT	CASSGQGAASDTQYF
TRBD1	TRBV19	TRBJ2-7	-	TGTGCCAGTAGTATACGCAGACAGGGAAACTTCTACGAGCAGTACTTC	CASSIRRQGNFYEQYF
TRBD1	TRBV2	TRBJ2-1	-	TGTGCCAGCAGTGCAGGGGGCAGTGAGCAGTTCTTC	CASSAGGSEQFF
TRBD1	TRBV18	TRBJ1-2	once	TGTGCCAGCTCCCTCCGGGACAGGGCCGACTATGGCTACACCTTC	CASSLRDRADYGYTF
TRBD1	TRBV28	TRBJ1-2	-	TGTGCCAGCAGTTTAGAGACAGGGTTAGCTAACTATGGCTACACCTTC	CASSLETGLANYGYTF
-	TRBV21-1	TRBJ2-1	-	TGTGCCAGCAGCTTGGAGGAGGACTCCTACAATGAGCAGTTCTTC	CASSLEEDSYNEQFF
-	TRBV27	TRBJ1-1	-	TGTGCCAGCAGTCCTCAGGTTCAGTGGACTGAAGCTTTCTTT	CASSPQVQWTEAFF
-	TRBV30	TRBJ1-6	once	TGTGCCTGGAGTGTACGGGGTATGGATAATTCACCCCTCCACTTT	CAWSVRGMDNSPLHF
-	TRBV6-5	TRBJ2-1	-	TGTGCCAGCAGTTCCCTAGCGAGGGAGCAGTTCTTC	CASSSLAREQFF
-	TRBV11-3	TRBJ2-1	-	TGTGCCAGCAGCTTAGGGTCCGGGGGCTCCTACAATGAGCAGTTCTTC	CASSLGSGGSYNEQFF
-	TRBV6-1	TRBJ2-5	-	TGTGCCAGCAGTGAGGACAGACGGGAGACCCAGTACTTC	CASSEDRRETQYF
-	TRBV6-5	TRBJ2-5	once	TGTGCCAGCACCCGGCGGAGGGGCAGGGAGACCCAGTACTTC	CASTRRRGRETQYF
TRBD1	TRBV19	TRBJ2-7	-	TGTGCCAGTAGTATAGACTACAACAGGGGGCGCATCAAGCAGTACTTC	CASSIDYNRGRIKQYF
-	TRBV2	TRBJ1-5	-	TGTGCCAGCAGTGTAACAGGATCTGTCCTTCAGCCCCAGCATTTT	CASSVTGSVLQPQHF
TRBD2	TRBV9	TRBJ2-3	-	TGTGCCAGCAGCGTATCGCGGGGGGTTTTAGATACGCAGTATTTT	CASSVSRGVLDTQYF
-	TRBV6-6	TRBJ1-2	-	TGTGCCAGCAGCCCAACAGGGCTCGGGGGCTACACCTTC	CASSPTGLGGYTF
TRBD1	TRBV11-2	TRBJ1-3	-	TGTGCCAGCAGTCACGGTCCTACAGGGGGAAGACGAAACACCATATATTTT	CASSHGPTGGRRNTIYF
TRBD1	TRBV18	TRBJ2-5	-	TGTGCCAGCTCACCCCCGTTTGGGACAGGGAAAGAGACCCAGTACTTC	CASSPPFGTGKETQYF
TRBD1	TRBV7-2	TRBJ1-2	-	TGTGCCAGCAGCTTAGCGCGGAGACAGGGGTACACCTTC	CASSLARRQGYTF
-	TRBV29-1	TRBJ1-1	-	TGCAGCGTTTCTGTCCAGGGTGATTTGGCTGAAGCTTTCTTT	CSVSVQGDLAEAFF
TRBD1	TRBV7-9	TRBJ1-1	few	TGTGCCAGCAGCTCCAGGGGGCCCTTCGAAGCTTTCTTT	CASSSRGPFEAFF
-	TRBV7-9	TRBJ1-3	few	TGTGCCAGCAGCTTAGACAGGGCTGGAAACACCATATATTTT	CASSLDRAGNTIYF
-	TRBV28	TRBJ1-2	-	TGTGCCAGCAGTTTCCGACAGGTCTCCTATGGCTACACCTTC	CASSFRQVSYGYTF
-	TRBV11-2	TRBJ1-3	-	TGTGCCAGCAGCCCCGGGACTCGGCTAAACACCATATATTTT	CASSPGTRLNTIYF
-	TRBV6-1	TRBJ1-1	-	TGTGCCAGCAGTGATGACACTGTTCACACTGAAGCTTTCTTT	CASSDDTVHTEAFF
-	TRBV6-5	TRBJ1-2	-	TGTGCCAGCAGAGACCTCGGGAGCTATGGCTACACCTTC	CASRDLGSYGYTF
TRBD1	TRBV4-1	TRBJ1-6	-	TGCGCCAGCAGCCAAGGACAGGGGGCTTTTTCACCCCTCCACTTT	CASSQGQGAFSPLHF
-	TRBV7-2	TRBJ2-5	-	TGTGCCAGCAGCTTAGCTGGCTTAAAAGAGACCCAGTACTTC	CASSLAGLKETQYF
-	TRBV28	TRBJ1-4	-	TGTGCCAGCAGTCACTCGGGTGGAAATGAAAAACTGTTTTTT	CASSHSGGNEKLFF
-	TRBV29-1	TRBJ2-2	-	TGCAGCGTTGAAGATCAAGGGGGTGCGAACACCGGGGAGCTGTTTTTT	CSVEDQGGANTGELFF
-	TRBV3-1/TRBV3-2	TRBJ2-3	-	TGTGCCTCCAAGGTAGCAGTCACAGATACGCAGTATTTT	CASKVAVTDTQYF
TRBD1	TRBV5-1	TRBJ2-1	-	TGCGCCAGCAGCTTTGACAGGGTCTCATACAATGAGCAGTTCTTC	CASSFDRVSYNEQFF
-	TRBV19	TRBJ1-1	-	TGTGCCAGTACTCCAGCAGGGAACACTGAAGCTTTCTTT	CASTPAGNTEAFF
-	TRBV9	TRBJ1-3	-	TGTGCTACGTCTCCCGGGGTTACTGGAAACACCATATATTTT	CATSPGVTGNTIYF
-	TRBV6-5	TRBJ2-3	-	TGTGCCAGCAGTTACTCAGTCGGGTCAGATACGCAGTATTTT	CASSYSVGSDTQYF
TRBD1	TRBV2	TRBJ1-1	-	TGTGCCAGCAGGGTGGACAGGGGGACTGAAGCTTTCTTT	CASRVDRGTEAFF
-	TRBV12-5	TRBJ1-2	-	TGTGCTAGTGCCAAGGACAGTTCCTATGGCTACACCTTC	CASAKDSSYGYTF
-	TRBV5-1	TRBJ2-1	-	TGCGCCAGCAGCTCCGGGGTTGTCCTTAACAATGAGCAGTTCTTC	CASSSGVVLNNEQFF
-	TRBV11-2	TRBJ1-1	-	TGTGCCAGCAGCCGGGAAGGTCACACTGAAGCTTTCTTT	CASSREGHTEAFF
TRBD1	TRBV5-1	TRBJ1-1	-	TGCGCCAGCAGCCCCCCCGGACAGGGGAACACTGAAGCTTTCTTT	CASSPPGQGNTEAFF
-	TRBV6-6	TRBJ1-2	-	TGTGCCAGCCACCCATCAGGGCAGTCGGTCTATGGCTACACCTTC	CASHPSGQSVYGYTF
-	TRBV4-1	TRBJ1-4	once	TGCGCCAGCGGGACATCTAATGAAAAACTGTTTTTT	CASGTSNEKLFF
TRBD2	TRBV14	TRBJ2-7	-	TGTGCCAGCAGCCACCTCGGGACTAGCGGGGGTCCTTCCTACGAGCAGTACTTC	CASSHLGTSGGPSYEQYF
-	TRBV10-1	TRBJ2-5	once	TGCGCCAGCCGGGACAAACCTAGGGAGACCCAGTACTTC	CASRDKPRETQYF
TRBD2	TRBV5-4	TRBJ2-5	-	TGTGCCAGCAGCCTGGGACTAGCGCAGGAGACCCAGTACTTC	CASSLGLAQETQYF
TRBD1	TRBV10-2	TRBJ2-7	-	TGCGCCACTGCGGGACAGGGCGTCGAGCAGTACTTC	CATAGQGVEQYF
TRBD2	TRBV29-1	TRBJ2-3	-	TGCAGCGTTGACCTTACTAGCGGGGGGACAGATACGCAGTATTTT	CSVDLTSGGTDTQYF
TRBD2	TRBV7-2	TRBJ2-2	few	TGTGCCAGCAGCGCACCGCCGGGGGGGGCGCGGGGCGGGGAGCTGTTTTTT	CASSAPPGGARGGELFF